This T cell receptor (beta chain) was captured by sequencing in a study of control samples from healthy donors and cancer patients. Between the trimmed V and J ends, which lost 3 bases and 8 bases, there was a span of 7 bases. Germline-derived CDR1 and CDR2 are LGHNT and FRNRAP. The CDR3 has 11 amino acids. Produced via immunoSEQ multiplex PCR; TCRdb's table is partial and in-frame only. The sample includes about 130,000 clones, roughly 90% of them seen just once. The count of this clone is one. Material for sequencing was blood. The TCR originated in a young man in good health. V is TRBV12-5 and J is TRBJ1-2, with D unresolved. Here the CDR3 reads CASGFGLGYTF. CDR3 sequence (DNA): TGTGCTAGTGGTTTCGGGCTGGGCTACACCTTC.